Presented here are 28 T cell receptor beta chains from one specimen sequenced in a study of T-cell reconstitution after alpha-beta-depleted transplantation in children. As it was prepared, the TCRbeta library received unique molecular identifiers. TCRdb fed the PCR reads into MiXCR, producing one record per CDR3 protein. The sample holds about 200,000 distinct CDR3 sequences, approximately 6.8% seen once. The sample here was PBMCs, taken before TCRalphabeta/CD19-depleted stem cell transplant. The receptor set was obtained from a girl less than two years old with combined immunodeficiency, due to receive a stem cell transplant.

This clonotype was seen repeatedly, ten times or more. The gene calls are TRBV12-3 or TRBV12-4 and TRBJ1-1; the D gene is possibly TRBD1 (6 bases). V lost 6 bases and J 4 bases, leaving 12 bases between the germline ends. This CDR3 comprises 13 residues. The CDR3 reads CASSPQGPTEAFF. DNA for the CDR3: TGTGCCAGCAGCCCCCAGGGGCCCACTGAAGCTTTCTTT.

In its sample, this clonotype was seen many times. V gene TRBV5-1 combines with J gene TRBJ2-7; TRBD1 aligns across 10 bases. The V gene end was trimmed by 3 bases and the J gene end by 1 base; junction bases not matched to a gene: 13. Germline values: CDR1 SGHRS, CDR2 YFSETQ. This CDR3 has 18 residues. The CDR3 region is CASSSLIPDRGLSYEQYF. The CDR3 DNA reads as TGCGCCAGCAGCTCTTTGATTCCCGACAGGGGGCTATCCTACGAGCAGTACTTC.

Many counts were recorded for this clonotype. The rearrangement links TRBV5-4 to TRBJ2-7, with 8 positions matching TRBD2. CDR1 and CDR2 (germline): SGHNT, YYREEE (reference sequence). V lost 7 bases and J lost 2; bases outside the gene matches: 8. The CDR3 covers 14 residues. The CDR3 spells CASSSGLATYEQYF. As DNA, the CDR3 is TGTGCCAGCTCATCAGGACTAGCAACCTACGAGCAGTACTTC.

The table lists this clonotype with many counts. This sequence joins TRBV9 and TRBJ2-5; D gene uncertain. Per germline, CDR1 SGDLS and CDR2 YYNGEE. V was clipped by 0 bases and J by 5 bases, with 8 bases between them. CDR3 length equals 13 residues. The CDR3 loop is CASSVGDGETQYF. The CDR3 coding sequence is TGTGCCAGCAGCGTAGGAGACGGGGAGACCCAGTACTTC.

The chain employs TRBV28 and TRBJ1-6; D gene uncertain. CDR1 is MDHEN and CDR2 is SYDVKM in the germline V gene. The CDR3 totals 15 residues. Trimming pared 5 bases from V and 7 bases from J, leaving 15 bases between. CDR3 nucleotides: TGTGCCAGCAGTCCGCGAGGACGGCAGAATTCACCCCTCCACTTT. It translates to CASSPRGRQNSPLHF.

This clonotype was found many times. The J gene is TRBJ1-2, the V gene TRBV4-1; D gene uncertain. Trimming shortened V by 4 bases and J by 2 bases, and 14 bases separated the two germline ends. CDR3 size: 15 residues. Germline loops: CDR1 MGHRA, CDR2 YSYEKL. For the CDR3, the DNA is TGCGCCAGCAGCCGGGCGGGCCTACTCAACTATGGCTACACCTTC. This encodes CASSRAGLLNYGYTF.

This clonotype was counted at least ten times. The gene calls are TRBV20-1 and TRBJ2-7, with D maybe TRBD2 (7 bases). With 3 bases removed from V and 3 bases from J, the gap between germline ends came to 12 bases. CDR1 is DFQATT and CDR2 is SNEGSKA in the germline V gene (reference sequence). The CDR3 consists of 13 residues. CDR3 nucleotide sequence: TGCAGTGCTAGGTCGGGGGGCGTCTACGAGCAGTACTTC. Translated: CSARSGGVYEQYF.

This clonotype was seen repeatedly, ten times or more. The CDR3 bases are TGTGCCAGCATACCCGGGACTAGCGGCCATTACCCCTACGAGCAGTACTTC. Translation: CASIPGTSGHYPYEQYF. The rearrangement joins TRBV5-6 to TRBJ2-7; 11 nucleotides match TRBD2. Trimming at V came to 6 bases and at J to 2 bases, leaving 13 bases not matched to a gene. CDR1 and CDR2 from the germline V gene are SGHDT and YYEEEE. The CDR3 covers 17 residues. Supplemented by reference TRBV5-6 and TRBJ2-7, the full variable domain reads DAGVTQSPTHLIKTRGQQVTLRCSPKSGHDTVSWYQQALGQGPQFIFQYYEEEERQRGNFPDRFSGHQFPNYSSELNVNALLLGDSALYLCASIPGTSGHYPYEQYFGPGTRLTVT.

This clonotype has a count of ten or more. The chain combines TRBV29-1 with TRBJ2-7, with a possible D match to TRBD2 (6 bases). Germline values: CDR1 SQVTM, CDR2 ANQGSEA. The CDR3 loop spans 13 amino acids. The germline V and J ends were trimmed by 0 bases and 4 bases, with 10 bases remaining between them. The CDR3 loop is CSVEDPEGYEQYF. The CDR3 DNA is TGCAGCGTTGAAGATCCGGAGGGGTACGAGCAGTACTTC.

This clonotype occurred many times. V usage is TRBV21-1 and J usage is TRBJ2-7. TRBV21-1 is a recognized pseudogene. CDR3 length: 13 amino acids. The CDR3 protein is CASSNRRTYEQYF. CDR3 sequence (DNA): TGTGCCAGCAGCAATAGGAGGACCTACGAGCAGTACTTC.

Notes on this clonotype: A much more abundant neighbour one base away suggests this may be a read error. A read error is likely, as this CDR3 ends without the conserved phenylalanine or tryptophan. This rearrangement joins TRBV27 to TRBJ1-2; unclear D gene. CDR1 is MNHEY, CDR2 SMNVEV, per germline (reference sequence). The germline V and J ends were trimmed by 6 bases and 4 bases, with 12 bases remaining between them. CDR3 length: 13 residues. The CDR3 reads CASSPGRIYGYTY. The CDR3 nucleotides read TGTGCCAGCAGCCCCGGACGGATCTATGGCTACACCTAC.

The sample holds many counts of this clonotype. CDR3: CASSLSGTGEWVKNIQYF. The CDR3 coding sequence is TGTGCCAGCAGTTTATCCGGGACAGGGGAGTGGGTCAAAAACATTCAGTACTTC. The chain combines TRBV28 with TRBJ2-4; 10 positions agree with TRBD1. Unmatched junction bases numbered 9, after V lost 1 base and J lost 3 bases. The CDR3 totals 18 residues. Germline loops: CDR1 MDHEN, CDR2 SYDVKM.

This clonotype was observed many times. The chain employs TRBV7-2 and TRBJ2-1, with 12 bases fitting TRBD2. The junction had 4 bases not matched to a gene; V was cut back by 1 base and J by 0 bases. Looked up from germline, CDR1 is SGHTA and CDR2 is FQGNSA. The CDR3 extends over 18 amino acids. CDR3 sequence reads: CASSLGLAGASSYNEQFF. The CDR3 nucleotides read TGTGCCAGCAGCTTAGGACTAGCGGGGGCTAGCTCCTACAATGAGCAGTTCTTC.

The CDR3 loop reads CAIDSGRATDTQYF. CDR3 nucleotides: TGCGCCATCGATAGCGGGAGGGCAACAGATACGCAGTATTTT. V and J are TRBV10-2 and TRBJ2-3; 11 bases align to TRBD2. V was clipped by 10 bases and J by 3 bases; unmatched bases: 6. The germline CDR1 and CDR2 sequences are WSHSY and SAAADI. The CDR3 is 14 residues long.

This clonotype was recorded at least ten times. V usage is TRBV12-3 or TRBV12-4 and J usage is TRBJ2-5; D is unclear. CDR3 size: 12 residues. Trimming took 3 bases from V and 4 from J, leaving 6 bases between them. CDR3 sequence (DNA): TGTGCCAGCAGTTTGCCGGGAGAGACCCAGTACTTC. Translation: CASSLPGETQYF.

There are many counts of this clonotype. The J gene is TRBJ2-7, the V gene TRBV11-1; 12 bases agree with TRBD1. The CDR3 contains 14 residues. From germline, CDR1 is SGHAT and CDR2 FQDESV (reference sequence). V dropped 7 bases and J dropped 4; count of bases not matched to a gene: 5. The CDR3 coding sequence is TGTGCCAGCAAGGGACAGGGGGCATCGTACGAGCAGTACTTC. It translates to CASKGQGASYEQYF.

This clonotype was observed a few times. The rearrangement uses TRBV27 and TRBJ1-3; TRBD1 agrees at 8 bases. J gave up 4 bases and V 5 bases, and 16 bases lay outside the gene matches. Per germline, CDR1 MNHEY and CDR2 SMNVEV (reference sequence). There are 18 residues in the CDR3. The DNA for the CDR3 is TGTGCCAGCAGTCGTTTTGGGCCGACAGGGGCGCTCGGAAACACCATATATTTT. Protein: CASSRFGPTGALGNTIYF.

This clonotype has at least ten counts. The gene calls are TRBV7-2 and TRBJ2-1, with D hard to call. The V end was cut by 5 bases, the J end by 5 bases, with 7 bases between. The CDR3 extends over 12 amino acids. CDR1 SGHTA and CDR2 FQGNSA come from the germline V gene. The CDR3 DNA reads as TGTGCCAGCAGCACAAACAACAATGAGCAGTTCTTC. Residues: CASSTNNNEQFF.

The table lists this clonotype with many counts. The chain is built from TRBV20-1 and TRBJ2-5, with TRBD1 matching over 9 bases. CDR3 size: 16 residues. After removal of 3 bases from V and 5 bases from J, the junction contained 13 bases not matched to a gene. Germline values: CDR1 DFQATT, CDR2 SNEGSKA (reference sequence). CDR3 loop: CSARVDRGVQAETQYF. In DNA form, the CDR3 reads TGCAGTGCTAGGGTGGACAGGGGAGTTCAGGCGGAGACCCAGTACTTC.

Ten or more counts support this clonotype. The genes are TRBV7-9 and TRBJ2-7; the match to TRBD2 covers 9 bases. Germline lookup yields CDR1 SEHNR and CDR2 FQNEAQ (reference sequence). Losses at the gene ends were 8 bases for V and 5 bases for J; bases not matched to a gene: 10. The CDR3 has 14 residues. The DNA for the CDR3 is TGTGCCAGCTCTGGCGGGACTAGCATACACGAGCAGTACTTC. It codes for CASSGGTSIHEQYF.

This clonotype was recorded a few times. The chain couples TRBV10-3 to TRBJ2-1; D may correspond to TRBD1 or TRBD2 (5 bases each). The V end lost 0 bases, the J end lost 8 bases, and 11 bases lay between the germline ends. Germline loops: CDR1 ENHRY, CDR2 SYGVKD. This CDR3 contains 14 residues. The CDR3 coding sequence is TGTGCCATCAGTGAGTCAAAAGGGGACCATGAGCAGTTCTTC. Encoded protein: CAISESKGDHEQFF.

This clonotype was detected a few times. The J gene is TRBJ2-1, the V gene TRBV20-1; 15 positions match TRBD2. In germline, CDR1 is DFQATT, CDR2 SNEGSKA (reference sequence). V lost 4 bases and J lost 0; bases outside the gene matches: 16. The CDR3 spans 21 residues. The CDR3: CSATYGSGLAGGASSYNEQFF. CDR3 DNA: TGCAGTGCTACGTACGGCTCGGGACTAGCGGGGGGCGCCAGCTCCTACAATGAGCAGTTCTTC.

This clonotype appeared many times. This chain uses TRBV29-1 with TRBJ2-1; TRBD2 matches at 8 bases. This CDR3 region has 13 residues. V shed 4 bases, J shed 7 bases, and the junction held 6 bases outside the gene matches. The germline V gene has CDR1 SQVTM and CDR2 ANQGSEA. The DNA of the CDR3 is TGCAGCGTTGCCGGGGGGGCAGTAAATGAGCAGTTCTTC. Protein sequence: CSVAGGAVNEQFF.

This clonotype was detected once. Possible read error: a much larger clone is one base away. As the CDR3 is not closed by the conserved phenylalanine or tryptophan, this likely results from a read error. The V call is TRBV7-6, the J call TRBJ2-3; 8 bases map to TRBD2. The V and J ends lost 1 base and 4 bases, in that order; junction bases with no gene match: 1. The germline V gene encodes CDR1 SGHVS and CDR2 FNYEAQ. The CDR3 sequence is 14 residues long. The CDR3 reads CASSLEAGADTQYL. The CDR3 bases are TGTGCCAGCAGCTTAGAAGCGGGAGCAGATACGCAGTATCTT.

This clonotype was counted ten times or more. At one end the junction does not follow the germline gene, possibly because of a read error. V gene TRBV12-3 or TRBV12-4 combines with J gene TRBJ2-7; unclear D gene. The CDR3 is 11 residues long. CDR3 in amino acids: CASSLGGGYSF. The CDR3 DNA sequence: TGTGCCAGCAGTTTAGGTGGCGGATACTCCTTC.

In its sample, this clonotype was seen many times. The chain recombines TRBV18 with TRBJ1-4; weak D call: TRBD1 (6 bases). Per germline, CDR1 KGHSH and CDR2 LQKENI. Trimming cost V 3 bases and J 7 bases, with 12 bases left between them. This CDR3 has 14 residues. The CDR3 loop is CASSPTGAGEKLFF. Here the CDR3 DNA reads TGTGCCAGCTCACCGACAGGCGCGGGTGAAAAACTGTTTTTT.

The table lists this clonotype with many counts. The V gene is TRBV6-5, the J gene TRBJ2-3; D is possibly TRBD2 (5 bases). Trimming stripped 0 bases from V and 4 bases from J, with 14 bases between. This CDR3 spans 16 amino acids. Looked up from germline, CDR1 is MNHEY and CDR2 is SVGAGI. The CDR3 DNA sequence: TGTGCCAGCAGTTACTCTGAGAGGGTCGAGGCAGATACGCAGTATTTT. This sequence encodes CASSYSERVEADTQYF.

This clonotype was recorded many times. V gene TRBV29-1 combines with J gene TRBJ2-6; D is perhaps TRBD1 or TRBD2 (7 bases each). The CDR3 has 18 residues. CDR1 and CDR2 (germline): SQVTM, ANQGSEA. V was cut by 4 bases and J by 0 bases, with 19 bases left in between. CDR3 DNA: TGCAGCGTTGTCGGGTTCCCAGGGGGGGGCTCTGGGGCCAACGTCCTGACTTTC. Its translation: CSVVGFPGGGSGANVLTF.